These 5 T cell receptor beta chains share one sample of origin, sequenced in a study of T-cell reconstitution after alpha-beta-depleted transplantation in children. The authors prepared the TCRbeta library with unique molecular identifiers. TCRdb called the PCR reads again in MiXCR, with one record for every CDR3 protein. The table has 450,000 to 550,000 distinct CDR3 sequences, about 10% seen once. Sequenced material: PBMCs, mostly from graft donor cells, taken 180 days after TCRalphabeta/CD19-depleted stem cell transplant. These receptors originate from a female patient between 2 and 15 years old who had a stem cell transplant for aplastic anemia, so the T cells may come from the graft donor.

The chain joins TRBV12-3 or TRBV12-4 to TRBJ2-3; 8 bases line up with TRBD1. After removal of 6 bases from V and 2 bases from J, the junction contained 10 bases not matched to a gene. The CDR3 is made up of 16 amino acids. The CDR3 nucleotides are TGTGCCAGCAGGGACCGGGACAGGAGTTACACAGATACGCAGTATTTT. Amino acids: CASRDRDRSYTDTQYF.

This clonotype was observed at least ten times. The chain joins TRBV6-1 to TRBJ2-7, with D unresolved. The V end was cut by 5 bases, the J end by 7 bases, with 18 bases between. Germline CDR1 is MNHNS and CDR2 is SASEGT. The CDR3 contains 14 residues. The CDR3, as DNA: TGTGCCAGCAGTCCCAGAAATAGCCAGGAGGAGCAGTACTTC. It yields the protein CASSPRNSQEEQYF.

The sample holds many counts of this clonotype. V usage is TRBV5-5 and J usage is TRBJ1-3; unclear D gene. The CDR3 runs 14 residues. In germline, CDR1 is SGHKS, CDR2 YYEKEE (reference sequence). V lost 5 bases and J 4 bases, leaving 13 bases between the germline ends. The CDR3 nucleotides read TGTGCCAGCAGTTTCGGGCCTTTCGGAAACACCATATATTTT. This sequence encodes CASSFGPFGNTIYF.

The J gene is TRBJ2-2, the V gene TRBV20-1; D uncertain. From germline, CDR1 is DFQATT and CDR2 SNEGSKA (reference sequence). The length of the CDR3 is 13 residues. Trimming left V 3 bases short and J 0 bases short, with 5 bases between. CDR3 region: CSASGPNTGELFF. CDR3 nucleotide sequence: TGCAGTGCTAGCGGCCCGAACACCGGGGAGCTGTTTTTT.

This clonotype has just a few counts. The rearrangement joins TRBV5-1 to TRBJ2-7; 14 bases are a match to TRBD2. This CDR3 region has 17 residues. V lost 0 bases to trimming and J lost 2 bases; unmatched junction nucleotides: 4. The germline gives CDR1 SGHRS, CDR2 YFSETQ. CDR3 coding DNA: TGCGCCAGCAGCTTGGGATCGACTAGCGGGAGGGCCTACGAGCAGTACGTC. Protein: CASSLGSTSGRAYEQYV.